This entry lists 28 T cell receptor beta chains sequenced from one sample in a study of T cell repertoires in cytomegalovirus infection. From the reads, TCRdb called clonotypes with MiXCR, one entry per CDR3 protein. The profile shows approximately 990,000 distinct CDR3 sequences, roughly 31% of them singletons. These receptors lack a known antigen. The sequencing used cultured CD8+ T cells from PBMCs, collected from culture after CMV antigen stimulation. These receptors were taken from a human donor in good health (CMV status not recorded). Some clones in this sample may be carry-over from other donors' samples.

This clonotype was counted between two and nine times. V is TRBV6-5 and J is TRBJ1-3, with D uncertain. Looked up from germline, CDR1 is MNHEY and CDR2 is SVGAGI. The length of the CDR3 is 14 residues. V shed 2 bases and J shed 1 base, with 6 bases lying between them. The CDR3 bases are TGTGCCAGCAGTTACGAAGCTTCTGGAAACACCATATATTTT. Amino acids: CASSYEASGNTIYF.

The chain carries TRBV27 and TRBJ1-1; D remains unclear. Trimming shortened V by 1 base and J by 0 bases, and 9 bases separated the two germline ends. The germline gives CDR1 MNHEY, CDR2 SMNVEV (reference sequence). There are 15 residues in the CDR3. The CDR3 is CASSLFPGLNTEAFF. CDR3 nucleotides: TGTGCCAGCAGTTTATTCCCCGGGTTGAACACTGAAGCTTTCTTT.

The table lists this clonotype with a few counts. The V call is TRBV7-6, the J call TRBJ2-3; D is perhaps TRBD1 or TRBD2 (6 bases each). The V end lost 5 bases, the J end lost 2 bases, and 11 bases lay between the germline ends. Germline V gene data show CDR1 as SGHVS and CDR2 as FNYEAQ. This CDR3 is 14 amino acids long. The CDR3 DNA sequence: TGTGCCAGCAGCGCGGCGGGACACACAGATACGCAGTATTTT. Encoded protein: CASSAAGHTDTQYF.

The V call is TRBV6-5, the J call TRBJ2-1; 7 nucleotides align to TRBD2. V gave up 7 bases and J gave up 4 bases; unmatched junction bases: 13. CDR1 is MNHEY and CDR2 is SVGAGI in the germline V gene. The CDR3 extends over 16 amino acids. The DNA for the CDR3 is TGTGCCAGCAATCTAGGGAGGGTGAGGGTATACAATGAGCAGTTCTTC. Its protein product is CASNLGRVRVYNEQFF.

This clonotype was counted only a few times. The chain recombines TRBV28 with TRBJ1-5; a weak D match, TRBD1 (5 bases). The ends were cut back, 6 bases at V and 1 base at J, with 10 bases in the middle. Germline CDR1 reads MDHEN; CDR2 reads SYDVKM. The CDR3 has 14 residues. The CDR3 region is CASRRQWSNQPQHF. CDR3 DNA sequence: TGTGCCAGCAGGCGACAGTGGAGCAATCAGCCCCAGCATTTT.

The V and J genes are TRBV7-9 and TRBJ2-2, with D possibly called TRBD1 or TRBD2 (7 bases each). The V and J ends lost 7 bases and 4 bases respectively, with 22 bases between them. The CDR3 has 17 amino acids. CDR1 is SEHNR and CDR2 is FQNEAQ in the germline V gene (reference sequence). CDR3 sequence (DNA): TGTGCCAGCACCTCCGAGGGAGGGGGCCAGGGCACCGGGGAGCTGTTTTTT. Residues: CASTSEGGGQGTGELFF. Variable domain in full (rest from reference TRBV7-9 and TRBJ2-2): DTGVSQNPRHKITKRGQNVTFRCDPISEHNRLYWYRQTLGQGPEFLTYFQNEAQLEKSRLLSDRFSAERPKGSFSTLEIQRTEQGDSAMYLCASTSEGGGQGTGELFFGEGSRLTVL.

This clonotype was detected many times. The chain employs TRBV7-6 and TRBJ2-3; D could derive from TRBD1 or TRBD2 (5 bases each). This CDR3 contains 14 residues. The germline CDR1 and CDR2 sequences are SGHVS and FNYEAQ. V shed 4 bases and J shed 1 base, with 9 bases lying between them. The CDR3 region has the DNA TGTGCCAGCAGCTCAGGGACCCGCACAGATACGCAGTATTTT. Translation gives CASSSGTRTDTQYF.

The sample holds many counts of this clonotype. The CDR3 DNA sequence: TGTGCCAGCAGTTCGGGACAGAGCTCCTACAATGAGCAGTTCTTC. Amino acid sequence: CASSSGQSSYNEQFF. The chain has TRBV12-3 or TRBV12-4 and TRBJ2-1; TRBD1 agrees at 7 bases. This CDR3 contains 15 residues. Trimming at V came to 4 bases and at J to 0 bases, leaving 3 bases not matched to a gene.

The CDR3 region is CASSYGVNTGELFF. The CDR3 coding sequence is TGTGCCAGCAGTTACGGTGTGAACACCGGGGAGCTGTTTTTT. This chain uses TRBV6-2 or TRBV6-3 with TRBJ2-2; D unresolved. The CDR3 loop spans 14 amino acids. Germline CDR1 and CDR2: MNHEY and SVGEGT. Trimming removed 2 bases at V and 1 base at J, with 5 bases between.

The DNA of the CDR3 is TGTGCCAGCAGTTACTCGACGGGGGGCGTGTACAATGAGCAGTTCTTC. It is translated as CASSYSTGGVYNEQFF. The rearrangement links TRBV6-5 to TRBJ2-1; tentative D call: TRBD2 (7 bases). Germline V gene sequence: CDR1 MNHEY, CDR2 SVGAGI. The V end lost 0 bases, the J end lost 4 bases, and 13 bases lay between the germline ends. The CDR3 is 16 residues long.

This clonotype was recorded a few times. This sequence joins TRBV12-3 or TRBV12-4 and TRBJ1-5; unclear D gene. This CDR3 has 14 amino acids. Trimming took off 4 bases at V and 3 bases at J, with 10 bases between the two ends. The CDR3 spells CASSWTAHNQPQHF. The CDR3, as DNA: TGTGCCAGCAGTTGGACGGCTCACAATCAGCCCCAGCATTTT.

This clonotype was observed a few times. The CDR3 sequence is CASSKGLEGYEQYF. In DNA, the CDR3 is TGCGCCAGCAGCAAGGGTTTGGAGGGCTACGAGCAGTACTTC. The genes are TRBV5-1 and TRBJ2-7; maybe TRBD2 (6 bases). The CDR3 sequence is 14 residues long. V dropped 4 bases and J dropped 3 bases, with 14 bases sitting between them. Germline assignment: CDR1 SGHRS and CDR2 YFSETQ. Supplemented by reference TRBV5-1 and TRBJ2-7, the full variable domain reads KAGVTQTPRYLIKTRGQQVTLSCSPISGHRSVSWYQQTPGQGLQFLFEYFSETQRNKGNFPGRFSGRQFSNSRSEMNVSTLELGDSALYLCASSKGLEGYEQYFGPGTRLTVT.

The rearrangement links TRBV6-6 to TRBJ1-2, with D hard to call. V lost 10 bases and J lost 4, with 22 bases in between. The germline CDR1 and CDR2 sequences are MNHNY and SVGAGI (reference sequence). This CDR3 is built from 15 residues. Here the CDR3 reads CATFPVFSPTYGYTF. The CDR3 DNA follows: TGTGCCACCTTCCCCGTCTTTTCGCCGACCTATGGCTACACCTTC.

This clonotype has only a few counts. CDR3: CASSLRGTPTYEQYV. For the CDR3, the DNA is TGTGCCAGCAGCCTAAGGGGTACTCCCACCTACGAGCAGTACGTC. The chain recombines TRBV5-8 with TRBJ2-7, with D tentatively TRBD1 (5 bases). Germline-derived CDR1 and CDR2 are SGHTS and YDEGEE. Between the trimmed V and J ends, which lost 4 bases and 2 bases, there was a span of 16 bases. The CDR3 runs to 15 residues.

The chain is built from TRBV20-1 and TRBJ1-1; 8 bases map to TRBD1. The trim removed 6 bases at V and 3 bases at J, leaving 6 bases unmatched. The CDR3 loop spans 13 amino acids. CDR1 is DFQATT, CDR2 SNEGSKA, per germline (reference sequence). Here the CDR3 reads CSAPQGGDTEAFF. The DNA of the CDR3 is TGCAGTGCCCCACAGGGGGGGGACACTGAAGCTTTCTTT.

The rearrangement links TRBV19 to TRBJ2-1; 7 nucleotides line up with TRBD1. This CDR3 has 12 residues. The germline CDR1 and CDR2 sequences are LNHDA and SQIVND (reference sequence). V lost 1 base, J lost 12 bases, and 3 bases stayed unmatched. For the CDR3, the DNA is TGTGCCAGTAGTATAGGGACAGGAGGGCAGTTCTTC. This gives the protein CASSIGTGGQFF.

The chain is built from TRBV12-3 or TRBV12-4 and TRBJ2-2, with 9 bases aligning to TRBD2. V trimming: 6 bases; J trimming: 0 bases; junction bases outside the gene matches: 11. CDR3 length equals 18 residues. The CDR3 DNA follows: TGTGCCAGCAGCGGGGCCAGCGGGGGGACCGCGAACACCGGGGAGCTGTTTTTT. It translates to CASSGASGGTANTGELFF.

This clonotype came up a few times. The V call is TRBV19, the J call TRBJ2-1; D call uncertain. The V gene's germline CDR1 is LNHDA and CDR2 SQIVND (reference sequence). CDR3 length: 13 residues. Trimming pared 1 base from V and 5 bases from J, leaving 6 bases between. CDR3 sequence reads: CASSIGPNNEQFF. CDR3 in DNA: TGTGCCAGTAGTATAGGACCGAACAATGAGCAGTTCTTC.

This clonotype was seen a few times. The chain joins TRBV11-2 to TRBJ1-2; D gene uncertain. V was trimmed by 5 bases and J by 3 bases, leaving 16 bases between them. The CDR3 covers 15 residues. Germline values: CDR1 SGHAT, CDR2 FQNNGV. CDR3 sequence reads: CASSPGPPLDYGYTF. For the CDR3, the DNA is TGTGCCAGCAGCCCCGGGCCACCGTTGGACTATGGCTACACCTTC. The whole variable domain, filled in from reference TRBV11-2 and TRBJ1-2, reads EAGVAQSPRYKIIEKRQSVAFWCNPISGHATLYWYQQILGQGPKLLIQFQNNGVVDDSQLPKDRFSAERLKGVDSTLKIQPAKLEDSAVYLCASSPGPPLDYGYTFGSGTRLTVV.

This clonotype showed up many times. The rearrangement uses TRBV7-9 and TRBJ1-2, with TRBD1 matching over 12 bases. Unmatched junction bases numbered 16, after V lost 5 bases and J lost 6 bases. The CDR3 covers 18 residues. Per germline, CDR1 SEHNR and CDR2 FQNEAQ (reference sequence). The chain's CDR3 is CASSATLLRDRGRNGYTF. The DNA for the CDR3 is TGTGCCAGCAGCGCTACCCTCCTTCGGGACAGGGGGCGGAATGGCTACACCTTC.

This clonotype was recorded many times. The V gene is TRBV12-3 or TRBV12-4, the J gene TRBJ2-1, with D tentatively TRBD2 (7 bases). With 3 bases removed from V and 15 bases from J, the gap between germline ends came to 21 bases. The CDR3 consists of 14 residues. The CDR3 nucleotides read TGTGCCAGCAGTTTGGATCCGAGAGGGGGGGCCGTGTTCTTC. Protein: CASSLDPRGGAVFF.

The V gene is TRBV27, the J gene TRBJ1-6, with 7 bases matching TRBD1. The CDR3 consists of 17 residues. The V gene's germline CDR1 is MNHEY and CDR2 SMNVEV (reference sequence). V shed 6 bases, J shed 2 bases, and the junction held 10 bases outside the gene matches. CDR3 sequence: CASSLGGKGTYNSPLHF. CDR3 in DNA: TGTGCCAGCAGCCTAGGGGGCAAGGGGACCTATAATTCACCCCTCCACTTT.

V gene TRBV18 combines with J gene TRBJ2-3; the match to TRBD1 covers 8 bases. Germline V gives CDR1 KGHSH, CDR2 LQKENI. With 3 bases clipped from V and 3 bases from J, the junction kept 11 bases outside the gene matches. This CDR3 has 17 amino acids. CDR3 residues: CASSPDRDPWVTDTQYF. The CDR3 coding sequence is TGTGCCAGCTCACCGGACAGGGACCCATGGGTGACAGATACGCAGTATTTT.

On this clonotype: A junction end diverges from the germline sequence, so it may reflect a read error. The CDR3 sequence: CASSLGDLPYNEQFF. In nucleotides, the CDR3 is TGTGCTAGCAGCTTAGGGGACTTACCCTACAATGAGCAGTTCTTC. J is TRBJ2-1 and V is TRBV7-6, with D perhaps matching TRBD2 (6 bases). Germline V gene lookup returns CDR1 SGHVS and CDR2 FNYEAQ. The CDR3 consists of 15 residues.

CDR3 region: CASSTWTGLPYGYTF. CDR3 sequence (DNA): TGTGCCAGCAGCACTTGGACAGGGCTCCCCTATGGCTACACCTTC. The J gene is TRBJ1-2, the V gene TRBV7-9, with TRBD1 matching 8 bases. V shed 5 bases and J 4 bases; nucleotides not matched to a gene: 9. Germline lookup yields CDR1 SEHNR and CDR2 FQNEAQ (reference sequence). This CDR3 region has 15 residues.

This clonotype was found a few times. The chain recombines TRBV19 with TRBJ2-1; tentatively, D is TRBD2 (5 bases). CDR3 size: 18 residues. Germline V gene lookup returns CDR1 LNHDA and CDR2 SQIVND (reference sequence). Trimming cost V 5 bases and J 8 bases, with 28 bases left between them. In DNA form, the CDR3 reads TGTGCCAGTAGTCCTGGAGCGTCAGTACGGCTCGGGGATGATGAGCAGTTCTTC. It is translated as CASSPGASVRLGDDEQFF.

This clonotype was found many times. V is TRBV27 and J is TRBJ1-5; no reliable D call. Germline lookup yields CDR1 MNHEY and CDR2 SMNVEV (reference sequence). The V gene lost 5 bases and the J gene lost 3 bases, with 5 bases spanning the gap. The CDR3 extends over 12 amino acids. CDR3 bases: TGTGCCAGCAGTCCGATCAATCAGCCCCAGCATTTT. Its protein product is CASSPINQPQHF.

This clonotype has only a few counts. This chain joins TRBV7-2 and TRBJ2-7, with TRBD2 matching 10 bases. The germline CDR1 and CDR2 sequences are SGHTA and FQGNSA. The CDR3 runs 18 residues. The V segment lost 5 bases and the J segment 0 bases; nucleotides outside the gene matches: 13. CDR3 nucleotide sequence: TGTGCCAGCAGCCCCCCGCGGACTAGCGGTTTTAGCTCCTACGAGCAGTACTTC. Translated, it gives CASSPPRTSGFSSYEQYF.